Following are 20 T cell receptor beta chains from one sample sequenced in a study of blood T cell repertoires in COVID-19. Measured with immunoSEQ multiplex PCR; TCRdb has only the in-frame clones, and not every one. The profile covers around 200,000 clones, with around 85% appearing a single time and 2.2% taken by the ten largest. Source material: peripheral blood. The receptors shown here come from a woman aged 45-59 years with acute or convalescent COVID-19.

This chain joins TRBV6-6 and TRBJ1-6; tentatively, D is TRBD1 (6 bases). V was trimmed by 6 bases and J by 0 bases, leaving 6 bases between them. The CDR3 loop spans 14 amino acids. CDR1 is MNHNY, CDR2 SVGAGI, per germline (reference sequence). The CDR3 coding sequence is TGTGCCAGCAGGGACAGCTCCTATAATTCACCCCTCCACTTT. Amino acids: CASRDSSYNSPLHF.

This clone was found a few times. V is TRBV4-2 and J is TRBJ1-2; 10 bases match TRBD1. The CDR3 consists of 15 residues. Germline trimming cut 5 bases from V and 6 bases from J; bases unmatched to any gene: 9. Germline V gives CDR1 LGHNA, CDR2 YNFKEQ. The CDR3 sequence: CASSKYGQGDNGYTF. The CDR3 DNA reads as TGTGCCAGCAGCAAATACGGACAGGGGGACAATGGCTACACCTTC.

The chain combines TRBV27 with TRBJ1-1; 9 bases are a match to TRBD1. Germline assignment: CDR1 MNHEY and CDR2 SMNVEV (reference sequence). Unmatched junction bases numbered 7, after V lost 5 bases and J lost 6 bases. The CDR3 has 14 residues. CDR3 sequence: CASSPAQGASEAFF. CDR3 bases: TGTGCCAGCAGTCCCGCACAGGGGGCCTCTGAAGCTTTCTTT.

The genes are TRBV30 and TRBJ2-2; 9 positions agree with TRBD2. Germline CDR1 is GTSNPN and CDR2 is SVGIG (reference sequence). With V trimmed by 3 bases and J by 7 bases, 15 bases remained unmatched. This CDR3 comprises 17 residues. CDR3 coding DNA: TGTGCCTGGAGAGCACGCTTAGCGGGGGCCCCGGGCGGGGAGCTGTTTTTT. This translates into CAWRARLAGAPGGELFF.

This chain links TRBV6-5 with TRBJ2-1; 7 bases fit TRBD2. The CDR3 is 14 amino acids. V was clipped by 7 bases and J by 2 bases; unmatched bases: 5. Germline V gene lookup returns CDR1 MNHEY and CDR2 SVGAGI. The CDR3 here is CASKSGLAYNEQFF. The CDR3 nucleotides are TGTGCCAGCAAATCCGGACTAGCCTACAATGAGCAGTTCTTC.

The V call is TRBV19, the J call TRBJ1-1, with 8 bases lining up with TRBD1. V was pared by 4 bases and J by 1 base, with 5 bases of the junction left unmatched. CDR3 length: 15 residues. Per germline, CDR1 LNHDA and CDR2 SQIVND (reference sequence). This chain's CDR3 is CASSRDRGKNTEAFF. DNA of the CDR3: TGTGCCAGTAGTAGAGACAGGGGCAAGAACACTGAAGCTTTCTTT.

This clone was seen a few times. The J gene is TRBJ2-3, the V gene TRBV5-1; 7 nucleotides agree with TRBD2. In germline, CDR1 is SGHRS, CDR2 YFSETQ. CDR3 size: 15 residues. The junction had 5 bases not matched to a gene; V was cut back by 1 base and J by 3 bases. The CDR3 DNA reads TGCGCCAGCAGCTTGTTACTAGCGTCTACAGATACGCAGTATTTT. This gives the protein CASSLLLASTDTQYF.

The chain employs TRBV12-5 and TRBJ2-6; 12 nucleotides line up with TRBD1. Germline lookup yields CDR1 LGHNT and CDR2 FRNRAP. V was pared by 5 bases and J by 2 bases, with 4 bases of the junction left unmatched. The CDR3 loop spans 17 amino acids. CDR3: CASGVGQGAAGANVLTF. CDR3 nucleotides: TGTGCTAGTGGTGTGGGACAGGGGGCGGCTGGGGCCAACGTCCTGACTTTC.

This chain uses TRBV12-3 or TRBV12-4 with TRBJ1-2; D unclear. The CDR3 has 13 residues. The V and J ends lost 6 bases and 4 bases respectively, with 12 bases between them. CDR3 sequence reads: CASRYRNGYGYTF. DNA of the CDR3: TGTGCCAGCAGATACAGAAACGGCTATGGCTACACCTTC.

The chain recombines TRBV19 with TRBJ1-4; maybe TRBD1 (6 bases). V was clipped by 4 bases and J by 4 bases, with 16 bases between them. Germline V gene lookup returns CDR1 LNHDA and CDR2 SQIVND (reference sequence). The CDR3 spans 16 residues. The CDR3 reads CASSTKMGHLNEKLFF. The CDR3 DNA follows: TGTGCCAGTAGTACAAAAATGGGACATCTTAATGAAAAACTGTTTTTT.

This clone was detected once. This sequence joins TRBV6-5 and TRBJ1-3; no firm D call. CDR1 is MNHEY, CDR2 SVGAGI, per germline. The CDR3 is made up of 15 amino acids. V lost 0 bases, J lost 0 bases, and 6 bases lay in between. CDR3 coding DNA: TGTGCCAGCAGTTACTCGGGAGACTCTGGAAACACCATATATTTT. This codes for CASSYSGDSGNTIYF.

This clone was seen just once. This chain links TRBV18 with TRBJ2-1, with unresolved D. The CDR3 contains 12 residues. The germline V and J ends were trimmed by 5 bases and 6 bases, with 8 bases remaining between them. Germline CDR1 and CDR2: KGHSH and LQKENI. The DNA for the CDR3 is TGTGCCAGCTCAACCACCGGCAATGAGCAGTTCTTC. It yields the protein CASSTTGNEQFF.

The gene calls are TRBV19 and TRBJ1-6; a weak D match, TRBD1 (5 bases). Per the germline V gene, CDR1 is LNHDA and CDR2 is SQIVND (reference sequence). The V gene lost 9 bases and the J gene lost 9 bases, with 24 bases spanning the gap. The CDR3 extends over 16 amino acids. CDR3 protein: CASRWTSQRLSSPLHF. In DNA, the CDR3 is TGTGCCAGCCGTTGGACATCCCAGAGGCTTAGTTCACCCCTCCACTTT.

Remarks on this clone: This CDR3 is also generated by other DNA sequences in the sample. The chain links TRBV3-1 (or the pseudogene TRBV3-2) to TRBJ1-1; perhaps TRBD1 as D (5 bases). The germline gives CDR1 LGHDT, CDR2 YNNKEL (reference sequence). CDR3 length: 13 residues. Trimming removed 3 bases at V and 1 base at J, with 6 bases between. CDR3 sequence reads: CASSQGGNTEAFF. CDR3 DNA sequence: TGTGCCAGCAGCCAGGGGGGGAACACTGAAGCTTTCTTT.

The chain employs TRBV5-1 and TRBJ1-4; 10 positions agree with TRBD1. The CDR3 consists of 15 residues. The V gene's germline CDR1 is SGHRS and CDR2 YFSETQ. Losses at the gene ends were 0 bases for V and 9 bases for J; bases not matched to a gene: 5. The CDR3 reads CASSLGGQGLKKLFF. CDR3 bases: TGCGCCAGCAGCTTGGGGGGACAGGGGCTGAAAAAACTGTTTTTT.

This clone has only a few counts. This chain connects TRBV27 to TRBJ2-2, with D perhaps matching TRBD1 (5 bases). Germline-derived CDR1 and CDR2 are MNHEY and SMNVEV (reference sequence). CDR3 length: 13 amino acids. V was cut by 6 bases and J by 1 base, with 6 bases left in between. In DNA form, the CDR3 reads TGTGCCAGCAGGGGGCGGAACACCGGGGAGCTGTTTTTT. Translation gives CASRGRNTGELFF.

Comments on this clone: Compared with germline, one end of the junction differs, possibly owing to a read error. This chain joins TRBV9 and TRBJ2-7; perhaps TRBD1 as D (7 bases). The CDR3 loop spans 15 amino acids. Germline CDR1 and CDR2: SGDLS and YYNGEE. CDR3 bases: TGTGCCAGCAGCGTAGGTCCAGGGGGGTCCTCCGAGCAGTACTTC. Protein product: CASSVGPGGSSEQYF.

This clone occurred once. This chain uses TRBV18 with TRBJ2-7; possible D gene TRBD2, 6 bases. Germline assignment: CDR1 KGHSH and CDR2 LQKENI. The V gene lost 5 bases and the J gene lost 3 bases, with 11 bases spanning the gap. This CDR3 is 13 amino acids long. CDR3 coding DNA: TGTGCCAGCTCAGCGGGACTTGACTACGAGCAGTACTTC. Amino acids: CASSAGLDYEQYF.

The chain uses TRBV5-1 and TRBJ2-3; D might be TRBD2 (5 bases). The CDR3 loop spans 13 amino acids. Trimming left V 7 bases short and J 0 bases short, with 9 bases between. CDR1 and CDR2 (germline): SGHRS, YFSETQ. The CDR3 region is CASREGSTDTQYF. DNA of the CDR3: TGCGCCAGCCGGGAAGGGAGCACAGATACGCAGTATTTT.

The CDR3 loop is CASSLSGQPQHF. The DNA for the CDR3 is TGTGCCAGCAGCCTGTCGGGTCAGCCCCAGCATTTT. The chain is built from TRBV2 and TRBJ1-5; D is unresolved. This CDR3 contains 12 residues. Trimming took off 6 bases at V and 6 bases at J, with 9 bases between the two ends. Germline lookup yields CDR1 SNHLY and CDR2 FYNNEI.